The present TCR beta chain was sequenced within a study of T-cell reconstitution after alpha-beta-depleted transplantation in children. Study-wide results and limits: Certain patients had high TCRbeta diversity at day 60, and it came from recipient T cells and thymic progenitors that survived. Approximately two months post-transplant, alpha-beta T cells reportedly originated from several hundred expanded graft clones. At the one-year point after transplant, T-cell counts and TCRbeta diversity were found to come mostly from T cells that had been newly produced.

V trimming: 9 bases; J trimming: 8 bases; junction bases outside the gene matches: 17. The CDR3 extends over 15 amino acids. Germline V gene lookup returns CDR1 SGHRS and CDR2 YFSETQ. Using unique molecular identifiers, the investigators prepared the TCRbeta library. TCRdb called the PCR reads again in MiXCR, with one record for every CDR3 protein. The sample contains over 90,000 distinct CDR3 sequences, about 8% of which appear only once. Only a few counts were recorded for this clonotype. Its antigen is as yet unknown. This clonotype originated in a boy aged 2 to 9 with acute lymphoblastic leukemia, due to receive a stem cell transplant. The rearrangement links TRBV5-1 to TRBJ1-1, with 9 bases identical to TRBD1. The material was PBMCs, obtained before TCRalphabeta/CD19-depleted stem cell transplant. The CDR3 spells CATSRQGGSSGEAFF. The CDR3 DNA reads TGCGCCACCTCCCGACAGGGGGGGTCTAGTGGAGAAGCTTTCTTT.